These 8 T cell receptor beta chains share one sample of origin, sequenced in a study of siplizumab effects on memory and regulatory T cells. Measured with immunoSEQ multiplex PCR; TCRdb has only the in-frame clones, and not every one. Seen here are fewer than 60,000 clones, approximately 93% observed once, and the top ten hold over 15%. Sequencing input: CD8+ T cells sorted from blood. The receptor source for this set is a human donor in good health.

The chain is built from TRBV30 and TRBJ2-3; a possible D gene is TRBD2 (6 bases). This CDR3 has 17 amino acids. Germline V gives CDR1 GTSNPN, CDR2 SVGIG (reference sequence). The germline V and J ends were trimmed by 0 bases and 3 bases, with 19 bases remaining between them. The CDR3 is CAWSVGFGLARTDTQYF. The CDR3 DNA reads as TGTGCCTGGAGTGTAGGGTTTGGGCTAGCGAGAACAGATACGCAGTATTTT.

The chain joins TRBV7-9 to TRBJ2-5; unclear D gene. This CDR3 has 13 amino acids. The germline V gene has CDR1 SEHNR and CDR2 FQNEAQ (reference sequence). Trimming cost V 8 bases and J 6 bases, with 16 bases left between them. CDR3 region: CASVEGGLKTQYF. Here the CDR3 DNA reads TGTGCCAGCGTGGAAGGTGGTTTGAAGACCCAGTACTTC.

CDR3 loop: CASSLGGYNEQFF. Written as DNA, the CDR3 is TGTGCCAGCAGCCTGGGGGGGTACAATGAGCAGTTCTTC. This chain links TRBV5-4 with TRBJ2-1, with 7 nucleotides matching TRBD2. CDR3 length: 13 amino acids. V gave up 4 bases and J gave up 4 bases; unmatched junction bases: 2. Germline CDR1 and CDR2: SGHNT and YYREEE (reference sequence).

The CDR3 DNA reads TGTGCCAGCAGCCTACAGGGGGCTGGAATGGGGACCCAGTACTTC. Its translation is CASSLQGAGMGTQYF. This chain uses TRBV5-8 with TRBJ2-5, with 9 bases lining up with TRBD1. Germline V gene lookup returns CDR1 SGHTS and CDR2 YDEGEE. The V and J ends lost 4 bases and 7 bases, in that order; junction bases with no gene match: 11. The CDR3 covers 15 residues.

The chain joins TRBV12-5 to TRBJ1-2, with TRBD1 identical over 7 bases. This CDR3 region has 13 residues. Looked up from germline, CDR1 is LGHNT and CDR2 is FRNRAP. V was clipped by 5 bases and J by 3 bases; unmatched bases: 3. The CDR3, as DNA: TGTGCTAGTGGTCCTGGGACAGACTATGGCTACACCTTC. Amino acids: CASGPGTDYGYTF.

A remark on this clone: In the same sample, other DNA sequences code for this CDR3. This chain links TRBV28 with TRBJ2-4; D unresolved. Germline CDR1 MDHEN, CDR2 SYDVKM. This CDR3 contains 14 residues. V was clipped by 3 bases and J by 0 bases, with 6 bases between them. CDR3 sequence reads: CASSFRLAKNIQYF. DNA of the CDR3: TGTGCCAGCAGTTTTCGTCTAGCCAAAAACATTCAGTACTTC.

The chain carries TRBV13 and TRBJ1-1; D possibly corresponds to TRBD1 (5 bases). The germline CDR1 and CDR2 sequences are PRHDT and FYEKMQ (reference sequence). V lost 4 bases and J lost 10, with 25 bases in between. The CDR3 is 16 amino acids. The CDR3 sequence is CASSSTGAEEGWGAFF. The CDR3 DNA follows: TGTGCCAGCAGCTCAACGGGCGCGGAGGAGGGGTGGGGAGCTTTCTTT.

The chain carries TRBV5-1 and TRBJ2-3; a possible D gene is TRBD1 (6 bases). Germline CDR1 SGHRS, CDR2 YFSETQ. The V gene lost 5 bases and the J gene lost 3 bases, with 13 bases spanning the gap. The CDR3 totals 14 residues. The CDR3 region is CASSTGWRTDTQYF. The CDR3 nucleotides are TGCGCCAGCAGTACAGGGTGGAGGACAGATACGCAGTATTTT.